The subject of this entry is one T cell receptor (beta chain). Its antigen has not been determined. No base quality information exists; no much larger clone differs at one position. RNA was extracted with the RNeasy kit and roughly 0.45 to 1 ug was reverse transcribed using random hexamers. The immunoSEQ multiplex PCR assay, covering 54 Vbeta and 13 Jbeta segments, was used to amplify TCR beta CDR3 regions. PCR amplification bias was corrected using a synthetic template baseline for primer optimization and computational correction. Processing in the source paper ran as follows. Only productive sequences were kept, with reads annotated to V, D and J genes according to IMGT and analyzed in immunoSEQ Analyzer. To calculate clonality, Shannon entropy was normalized by log2 of the number of productive unique sequences and then subtracted from one. Public and private clones were assessed among the 100 most prevalent clones of each patient and control. A clone was defined as Susac-specific if it was absent from the healthy and MS cohorts, from roughly 1,000 published viral clones and from other ImmuneACCESS disease sequences. TCRdb passed the public sequencing reads through fastp at Q25 and MiXCR, retaining productive beta sequences. For every CDR3 protein sequence, its rows merge into one entry that carries the most common genes and DNA. The V and J calls here are based on TCRdb, not the publication. This sample holds 100,000 to 150,000 distinct CDR3 sequences; more than 80% were observed only once. The ten largest clones represent less than 0.4% of the sample.

CDR1 and CDR2, per the germline V gene, are ENHRY and SYGVKD. The V end loses 8 bases and the J end loses 0 bases, and a stretch of 10 bases separates them. CDR3 length: 13 amino acids, cysteine to phenylalanine. The entry retains the CDR3 DNA only, 39 bases that are in frame from base 1. High-throughput TCR beta sequencing profiled peripheral blood CD8+ and CD4+ T cells from healthy donors, Susac syndrome patients and multiple sclerosis patients. Multiple sclerosis controls were treatment-naive patients with stable or active relapsing-remitting disease fulfilling revised McDonald criteria. CD8+ TEMRA cells were enriched by FACS, while bulk CD8+ and CD4+ T cells were purified by magnetic negative isolation. Blood was drawn into EDTA tubes, processed within 24 hours, and PBMCs were isolated by density gradient centrifugation. PBMCs intended for TCR sequencing were cryopreserved in liquid nitrogen and thawed later in a water bath at 37 degrees C. Purity of sorted or isolated CD4+, CD8+ and CD8+ TEMRA cells was at least 90%.

These data come from a study of CD8 T cells in Susac syndrome (dated by TCRdb to the late 2010s). At the level of the whole study: Repertoire sequencing was used to test whether CD8+ T cell activation and differentiation in Susac syndrome was antigen driven. The study compared CD8+ T cell repertoire clonality among over 9 healthy donors, 14 Susac syndrome patients and fewer than 19 multiple sclerosis patients.

The study at large found these results: The TCR sequencing and HLA analysis was acknowledged to have included a relatively small number of individuals.

The sequence is built from TRBV10-3 and TRBJ2-5; the D gene remains uncertain. Sequences were obtained from CD8+ T cells from PBMCs. The source is a human donor with multiple sclerosis. The nucleotide sequence reads as follows: TGTGCCATCTCAATCGATGACCAAGAGACCCAGTACTTC. Its amino acids are CAISIDDQETQYF.